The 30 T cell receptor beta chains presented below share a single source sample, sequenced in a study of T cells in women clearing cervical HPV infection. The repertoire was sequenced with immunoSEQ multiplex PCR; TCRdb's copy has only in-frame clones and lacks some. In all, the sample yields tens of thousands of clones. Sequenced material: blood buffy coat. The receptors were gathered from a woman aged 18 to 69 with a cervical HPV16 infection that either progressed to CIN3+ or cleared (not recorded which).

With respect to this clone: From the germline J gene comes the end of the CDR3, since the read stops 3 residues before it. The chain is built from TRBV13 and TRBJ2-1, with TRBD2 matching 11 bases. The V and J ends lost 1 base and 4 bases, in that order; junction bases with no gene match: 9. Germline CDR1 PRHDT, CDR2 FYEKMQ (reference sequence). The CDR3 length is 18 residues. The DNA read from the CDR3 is TGTGCCAGCAGCTTAGTGGCTAGCGGGGGGACTATTTACAATGAG. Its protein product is CASSLVASGGTIYNE. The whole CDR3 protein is CASSLVASGGTIYNEQFF.

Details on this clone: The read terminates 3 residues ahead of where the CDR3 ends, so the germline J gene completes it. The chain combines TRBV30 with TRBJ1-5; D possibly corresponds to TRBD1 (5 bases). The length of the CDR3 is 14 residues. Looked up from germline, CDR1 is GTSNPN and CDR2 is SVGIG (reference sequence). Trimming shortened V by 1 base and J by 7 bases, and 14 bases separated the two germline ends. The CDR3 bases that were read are TGTGCCTGGAGTGGAGCCCTAGGGGAACAGCCC. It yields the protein CAWSGALGEQP. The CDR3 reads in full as CAWSGALGEQPQHF.

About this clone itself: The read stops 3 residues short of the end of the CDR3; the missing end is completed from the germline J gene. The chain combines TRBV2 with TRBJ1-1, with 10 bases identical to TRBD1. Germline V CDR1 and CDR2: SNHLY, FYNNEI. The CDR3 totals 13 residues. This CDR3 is CASSEPDRGSAFF. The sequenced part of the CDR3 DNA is TGTGCCAGCAGTGAACCGGACAGGGGGTCG.

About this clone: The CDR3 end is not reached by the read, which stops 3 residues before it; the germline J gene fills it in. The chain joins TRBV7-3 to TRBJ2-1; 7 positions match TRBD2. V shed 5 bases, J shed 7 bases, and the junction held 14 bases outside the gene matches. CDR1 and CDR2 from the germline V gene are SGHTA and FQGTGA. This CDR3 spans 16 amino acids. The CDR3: CASSLLSGGAANEQFF. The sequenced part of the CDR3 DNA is TGTGCCAGCAGCCTCCTCTCGGGGGGAGCTGCAAATGAG.

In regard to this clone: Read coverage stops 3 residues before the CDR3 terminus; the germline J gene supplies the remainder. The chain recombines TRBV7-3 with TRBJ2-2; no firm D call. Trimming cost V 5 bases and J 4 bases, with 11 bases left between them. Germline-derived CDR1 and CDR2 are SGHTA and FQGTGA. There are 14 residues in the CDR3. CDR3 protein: CASSPLPVTGELFF. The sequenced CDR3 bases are TGTGCCAGCAGCCCTCTTCCCGTCACCGGGGAG.

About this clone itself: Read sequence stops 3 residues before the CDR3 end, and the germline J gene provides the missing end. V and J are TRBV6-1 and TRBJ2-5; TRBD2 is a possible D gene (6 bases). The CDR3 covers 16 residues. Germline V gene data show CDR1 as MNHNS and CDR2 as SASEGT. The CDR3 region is CASSGWDLGNTDTQYF. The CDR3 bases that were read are TGTGCCAGCAGTGGGTGGGACTTAGGGAATACAGATACC.

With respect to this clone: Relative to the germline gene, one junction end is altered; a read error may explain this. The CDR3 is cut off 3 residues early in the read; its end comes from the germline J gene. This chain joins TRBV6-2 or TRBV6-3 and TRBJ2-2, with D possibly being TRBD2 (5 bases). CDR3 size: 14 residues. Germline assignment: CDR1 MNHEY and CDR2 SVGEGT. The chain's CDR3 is CASEGGENTRELFF. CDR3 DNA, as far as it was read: TGTGCCAGTGAGGGTGGAGAGAACACCAGGGAG.

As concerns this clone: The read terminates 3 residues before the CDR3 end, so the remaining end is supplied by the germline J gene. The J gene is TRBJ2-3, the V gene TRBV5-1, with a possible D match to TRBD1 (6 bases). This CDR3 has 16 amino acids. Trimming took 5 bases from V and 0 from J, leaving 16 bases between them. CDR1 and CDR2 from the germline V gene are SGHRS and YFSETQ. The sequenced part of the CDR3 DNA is TGCGCCAGCAGTGCTGGACAGACAACTAGCACAGATACG. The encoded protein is CASSAGQTTSTDT. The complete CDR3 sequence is CASSAGQTTSTDTQYF.

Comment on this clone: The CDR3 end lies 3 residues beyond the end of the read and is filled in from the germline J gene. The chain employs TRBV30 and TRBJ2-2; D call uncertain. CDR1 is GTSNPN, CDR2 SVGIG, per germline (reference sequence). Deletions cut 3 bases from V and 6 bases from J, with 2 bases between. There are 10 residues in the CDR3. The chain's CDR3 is CAWSSGELFF. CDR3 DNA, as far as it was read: TGTGCCTGGAGCTCCGGGGAG.

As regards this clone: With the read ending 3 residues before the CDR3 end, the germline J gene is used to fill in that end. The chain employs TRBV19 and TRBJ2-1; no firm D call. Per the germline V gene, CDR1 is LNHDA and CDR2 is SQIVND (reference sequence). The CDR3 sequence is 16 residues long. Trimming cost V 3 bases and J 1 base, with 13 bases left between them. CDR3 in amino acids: CASSIPSISSYNEQFF. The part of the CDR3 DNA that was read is TGTGCCAGTAGTATTCCTAGTATTAGTTCCTACAATGAG. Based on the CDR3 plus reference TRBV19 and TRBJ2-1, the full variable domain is DGGITQSPKYLFRKEGQNVTLSCEQNLNHDAMYWYRQDPGQGLRLIYYSQIVNDFQKGDIAEGYSVSREKKESFPLTVTSAQKNPTAFYLCASSIPSISSYNEQFFGPGTRLTVL.

The part of the CDR3 DNA that was read is TGTGCCAGTAGTATAGAAGACAGGGTGGATATAGATACG. Translated, it gives CASSIEDRVDIDT. The whole CDR3 region reads CASSIEDRVDIDTQYF. The V call is TRBV19, the J call TRBJ2-3; 7 bases map to TRBD1. The read ends 3 residues early relative to the CDR3; the germline J gene fills the gap. The CDR3 length is 16 residues. V shed 0 bases, J shed 5 bases, and the junction held 8 bases outside the gene matches. Looked up from germline, CDR1 is LNHDA and CDR2 is SQIVND (reference sequence).

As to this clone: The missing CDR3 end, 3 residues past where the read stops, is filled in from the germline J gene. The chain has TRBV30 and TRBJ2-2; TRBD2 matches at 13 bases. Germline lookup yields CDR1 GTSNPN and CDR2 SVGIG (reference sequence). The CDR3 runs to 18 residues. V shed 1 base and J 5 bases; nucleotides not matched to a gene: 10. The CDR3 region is CAWSDSGLAGVRTGELFF. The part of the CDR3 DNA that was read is TGTGCCTGGAGTGACTCAGGACTAGCGGGAGTTCGAACCGGGGAG.

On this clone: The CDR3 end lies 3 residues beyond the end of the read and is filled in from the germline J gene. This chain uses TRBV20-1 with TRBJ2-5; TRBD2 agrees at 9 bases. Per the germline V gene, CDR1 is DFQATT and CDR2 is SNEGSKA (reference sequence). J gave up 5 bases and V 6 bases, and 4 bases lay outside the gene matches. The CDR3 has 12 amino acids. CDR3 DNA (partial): TGCAGTGCCCGGACTAGCGAGGAGACC. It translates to CSARTSEET. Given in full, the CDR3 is CSARTSEETQYF.

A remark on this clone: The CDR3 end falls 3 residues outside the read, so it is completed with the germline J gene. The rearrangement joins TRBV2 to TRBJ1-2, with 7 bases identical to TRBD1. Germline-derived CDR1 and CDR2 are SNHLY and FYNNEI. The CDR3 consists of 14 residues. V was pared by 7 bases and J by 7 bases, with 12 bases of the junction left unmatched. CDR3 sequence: CASTVQGVNGGYTF. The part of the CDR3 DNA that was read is TGTGCCAGCACCGTCCAGGGGGTGAACGGTGGC.

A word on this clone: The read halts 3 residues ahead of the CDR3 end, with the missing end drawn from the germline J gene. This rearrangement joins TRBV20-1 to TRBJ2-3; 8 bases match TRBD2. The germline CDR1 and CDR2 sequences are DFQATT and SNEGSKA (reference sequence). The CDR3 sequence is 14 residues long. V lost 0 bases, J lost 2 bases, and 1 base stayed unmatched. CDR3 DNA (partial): TGCAGTGCTAGAGAAGCGGGGGTCACAGATACG. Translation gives CSAREAGVTDT. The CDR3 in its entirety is CSAREAGVTDTQYF.

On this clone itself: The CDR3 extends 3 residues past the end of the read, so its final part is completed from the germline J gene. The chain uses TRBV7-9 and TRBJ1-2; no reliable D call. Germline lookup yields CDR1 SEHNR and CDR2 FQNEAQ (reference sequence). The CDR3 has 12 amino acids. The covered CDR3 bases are TGTGCCAGCAGCCCCAAACTCGAGAGC. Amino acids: CASSPKLES. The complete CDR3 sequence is CASSPKLESYTF. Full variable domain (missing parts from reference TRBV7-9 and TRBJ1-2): DTGVSQNPRHKITKRGQNVTFRCDPISEHNRLYWYRQTLGQGPEFLTYFQNEAQLEKSRLLSDRFSAERPKGSFSTLEIQRTEQGDSAMYLCASSPKLESYTFGSGTRLTVV.

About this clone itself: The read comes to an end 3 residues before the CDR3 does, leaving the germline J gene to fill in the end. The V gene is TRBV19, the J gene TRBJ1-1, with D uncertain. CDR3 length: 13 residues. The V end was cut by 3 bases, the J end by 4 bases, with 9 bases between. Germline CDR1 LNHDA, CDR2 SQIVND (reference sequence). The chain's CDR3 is CASSIKGATEAFF. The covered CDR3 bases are TGTGCCAGTAGTATTAAGGGTGCCACTGAA. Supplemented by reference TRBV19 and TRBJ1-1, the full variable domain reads DGGITQSPKYLFRKEGQNVTLSCEQNLNHDAMYWYRQDPGQGLRLIYYSQIVNDFQKGDIAEGYSVSREKKESFPLTVTSAQKNPTAFYLCASSIKGATEAFFGQGTRLTVV.

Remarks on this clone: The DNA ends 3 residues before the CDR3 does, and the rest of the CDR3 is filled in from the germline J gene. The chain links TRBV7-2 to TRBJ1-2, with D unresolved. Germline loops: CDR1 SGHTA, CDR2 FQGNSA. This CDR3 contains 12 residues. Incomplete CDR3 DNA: TGTGCCAGCAGCTTAGAATCCTACGAC. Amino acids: CASSLESYD. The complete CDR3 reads CASSLESYDYTF.

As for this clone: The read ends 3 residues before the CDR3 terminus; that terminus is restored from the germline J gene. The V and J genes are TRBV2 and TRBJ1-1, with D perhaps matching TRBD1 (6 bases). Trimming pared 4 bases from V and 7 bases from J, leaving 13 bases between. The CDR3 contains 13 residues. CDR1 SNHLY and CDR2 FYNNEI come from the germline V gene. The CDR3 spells CASSGTIGGEAFF. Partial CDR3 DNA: TGTGCCAGCAGTGGGACCATAGGGGGTGAA.

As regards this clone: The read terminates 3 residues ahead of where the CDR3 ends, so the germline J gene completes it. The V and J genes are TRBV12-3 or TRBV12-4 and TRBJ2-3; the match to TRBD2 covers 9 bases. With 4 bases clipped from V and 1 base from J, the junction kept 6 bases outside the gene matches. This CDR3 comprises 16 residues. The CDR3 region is CASSSLLAGGTDTQYF. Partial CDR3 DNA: TGTGCCAGCAGTTCCCTATTAGCGGGGGGCACAGATACG.

This CDR3 reads CASSSLDGGFGEQFF. CDR3 DNA (partial): TGTGCCAGCAGCTCTTTAGACGGGGGGTTCGGTGAG. The V gene is TRBV7-9, the J gene TRBJ2-1; 7 bases align to TRBD2. Read coverage stops 3 residues before the CDR3 terminus; the germline J gene supplies the remainder. V was clipped by 4 bases and J by 9 bases; unmatched bases: 12. Germline values: CDR1 SEHNR, CDR2 FQNEAQ (reference sequence). The CDR3 loop spans 15 amino acids.

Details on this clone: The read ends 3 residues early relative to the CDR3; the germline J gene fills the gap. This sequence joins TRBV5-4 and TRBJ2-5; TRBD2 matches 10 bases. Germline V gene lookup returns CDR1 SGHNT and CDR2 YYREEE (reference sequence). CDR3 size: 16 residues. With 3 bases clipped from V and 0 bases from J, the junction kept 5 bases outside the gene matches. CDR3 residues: CASSSGLAVYQETQYF. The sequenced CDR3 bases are TGTGCCAGCAGCTCCGGACTAGCGGTGTACCAAGAGACC.

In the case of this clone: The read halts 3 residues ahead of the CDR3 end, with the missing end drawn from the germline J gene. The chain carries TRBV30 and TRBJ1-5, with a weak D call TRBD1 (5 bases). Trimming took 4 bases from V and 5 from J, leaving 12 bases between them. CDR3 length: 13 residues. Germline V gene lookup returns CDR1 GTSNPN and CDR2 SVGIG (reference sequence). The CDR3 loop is CAWTREVDQPQHF. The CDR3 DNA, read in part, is TGTGCCTGGACCAGGGAGGTTGATCAGCCC.

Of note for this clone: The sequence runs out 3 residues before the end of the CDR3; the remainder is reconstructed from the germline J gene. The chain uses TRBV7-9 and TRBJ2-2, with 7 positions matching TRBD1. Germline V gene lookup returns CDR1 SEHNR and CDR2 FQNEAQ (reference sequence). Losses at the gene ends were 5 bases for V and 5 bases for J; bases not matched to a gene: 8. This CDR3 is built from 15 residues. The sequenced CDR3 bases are TGTGCCAGCAGCCCTAGAGTACAGGGGACCGGGGAG. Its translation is CASSPRVQGTGE. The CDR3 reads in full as CASSPRVQGTGELFF.

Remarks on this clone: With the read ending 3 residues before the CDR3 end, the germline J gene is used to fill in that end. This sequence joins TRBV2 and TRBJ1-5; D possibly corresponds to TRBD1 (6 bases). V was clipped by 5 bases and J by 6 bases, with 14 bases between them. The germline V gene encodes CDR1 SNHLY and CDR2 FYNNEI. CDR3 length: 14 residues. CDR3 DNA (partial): TGTGCCAGCAGTCTACAGGGACGGGGTCAGCCC. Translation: CASSLQGRGQP. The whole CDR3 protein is CASSLQGRGQPQHF.

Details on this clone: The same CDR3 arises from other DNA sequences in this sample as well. The CDR3 sequence is CASSLAHGSNYGYTF. The part of the CDR3 DNA that was read is TGTGCCAGCAGCTTAGCACACGGGTCTAACTATGGC. The chain links TRBV7-8 to TRBJ1-2; D is unclear. With the read ending 3 residues before the CDR3 end, the germline J gene is used to fill in that end. CDR3 length equals 15 residues. From germline, CDR1 is SGHVS and CDR2 FQNEAQ. V was trimmed by 0 bases and J by 0 bases, leaving 8 bases between them. Drawing the rest from reference TRBV7-8 and TRBJ1-2, the complete variable domain is GAGVSQSPRYKVAKRGQDVALRCDPISGHVSLFWYQQALGQGPEFLTYFQNEAQLDKSGLPSDRFFAERPEGSVSTLKIQRTQQEDSAVYLCASSLAHGSNYGYTFGSGTRLTVV.

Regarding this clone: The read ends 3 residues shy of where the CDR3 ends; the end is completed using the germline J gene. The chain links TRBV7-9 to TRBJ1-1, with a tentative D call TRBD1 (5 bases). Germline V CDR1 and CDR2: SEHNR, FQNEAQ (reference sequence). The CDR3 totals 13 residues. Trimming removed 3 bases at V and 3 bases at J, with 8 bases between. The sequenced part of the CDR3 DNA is TGTGCCAGCAGCTTGGGGGGGGACACTGAA. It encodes CASSLGGDTE. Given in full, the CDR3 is CASSLGGDTEAFF.

Here the CDR3 reads CASAVKGRSTDTQYF. Incomplete CDR3 DNA: TGTGCCAGCGCAGTTAAGGGCAGATCCACAGATACG. The rearrangement uses TRBV11-3 and TRBJ2-3; D is unclear. The read finishes 3 residues shy of the CDR3 end, and the germline J gene is used to complete it. Germline V gene data show CDR1 as SGHNT and CDR2 as YENEEA. V shed 8 bases and J shed 2 bases, with 17 bases lying between them. The CDR3 contains 15 residues.

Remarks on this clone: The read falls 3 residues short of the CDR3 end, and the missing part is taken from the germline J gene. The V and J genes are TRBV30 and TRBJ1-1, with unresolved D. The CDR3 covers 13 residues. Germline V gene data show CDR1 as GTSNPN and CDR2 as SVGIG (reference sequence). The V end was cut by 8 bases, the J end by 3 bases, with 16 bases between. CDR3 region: CAHRNSGDTEAFF. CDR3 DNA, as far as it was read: TGTGCCCATAGGAACAGCGGGGACACTGAA.

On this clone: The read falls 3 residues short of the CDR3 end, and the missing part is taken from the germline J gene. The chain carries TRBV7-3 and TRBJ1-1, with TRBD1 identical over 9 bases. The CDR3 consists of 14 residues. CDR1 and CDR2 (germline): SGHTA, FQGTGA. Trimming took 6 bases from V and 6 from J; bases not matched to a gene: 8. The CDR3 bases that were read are TGTGCCAGCAGACCAGGACAGGGGAGGTCTGAA. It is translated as CASRPGQGRSE. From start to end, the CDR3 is CASRPGQGRSEAFF.